Reported below is one T cell receptor (beta chain). Its antigen is currently unknown. The data belong to a study of cytomegalovirus exposure and HLA in healthy donors. Study conclusions and caveats: The study put 160 or so TCR beta chains on its list as cytomegalovirus-associated.

CDR3 length equals 17 residues. Germline CDR1 reads SGHTA; CDR2 reads FQGNSA. V lost 1 base and J 2 bases, leaving 17 bases between the germline ends. This table comes from immunoSEQ multiplex PCR, and its TCRdb copy is limited to in-frame clones, with some not included. This sample has about 160,000 clones, with 86% found just once. The chain links TRBV7-2 to TRBJ2-5; D remains ambiguous. This receptor was obtained from a woman aged 25 to 39 in good health and CMV-seronegative. Sequencing was performed on PBMCs. CDR3 loop: CASSLVSSVSRQETQYF. The CDR3 DNA sequence: TGTGCCAGCAGCTTAGTGTCCTCAGTCTCACGTCAAGAGACCCAGTACTTC.